The 23 T cell receptor beta chains in this list originate from one sample, sequenced in a study of OX40 agonist ivuxolimab in advanced cancers. The assay was immunoSEQ multiplex PCR, and TCRdb's table has in-frame clones only and misses some. The data hold roughly 80,000 clones, with roughly 87% observed a single time. The material was CD4+ or CD8+ T cells sorted from blood, obtained in a trial of the OX40 agonist ivuxolimab. Receptor source: an adult with an advanced solid tumor such as melanoma, head and neck, liver or kidney cancer.

The chain uses TRBV30 and TRBJ2-6, with TRBD2 as a possible D gene (6 bases). Germline V CDR1 and CDR2: GTSNPN, SVGIG (reference sequence). The CDR3 covers 15 residues. V lost 0 bases and J 2 bases, leaving 8 bases between the germline ends. The CDR3 protein is CAWSVGGPGANVLTF. For the CDR3, the DNA is TGTGCCTGGAGTGTAGGAGGGCCTGGGGCCAACGTCCTGACTTTC.

The chain is built from TRBV11-1 and TRBJ2-3, with 10 nucleotides matching TRBD1. With V trimmed by 4 bases and J by 0 bases, 7 bases remained unmatched. Looked up from germline, CDR1 is SGHAT and CDR2 is FQDESV (reference sequence). The CDR3 loop spans 17 amino acids. In nucleotides, the CDR3 is TGTGCCAGCAGCTCCTGGGGGACAGGGGCTAGCACAGATACGCAGTATTTT. This encodes CASSSWGTGASTDTQYF.

The rearrangement joins TRBV19 to TRBJ1-5; possible D gene TRBD1, 5 bases. Per the germline V gene, CDR1 is LNHDA and CDR2 is SQIVND (reference sequence). This CDR3 has 15 residues. V was clipped by 1 base and J by 5 bases, with 12 bases between them. The CDR3 DNA reads as TGTGCCAGTAGTATAGGGCGGGGGTCTTATCAGCCCCAGCATTTT. Encoded protein: CASSIGRGSYQPQHF. Full variable domain (rest looked up from reference TRBV19 and TRBJ1-5): DGGITQSPKYLFRKEGQNVTLSCEQNLNHDAMYWYRQDPGQGLRLIYYSQIVNDFQKGDIAEGYSVSREKKESFPLTVTSAQKNPTAFYLCASSIGRGSYQPQHFGDGTRLSIL.

This clone appeared once. The chain has TRBV7-8 and TRBJ2-7; tentatively, D is TRBD2 (6 bases). The CDR3 has 15 residues. The V gene lost 6 bases and the J gene lost 0 bases, with 15 bases spanning the gap. CDR1 is SGHVS and CDR2 is FQNEAQ in the germline V gene. CDR3 DNA sequence: TGTGCCAGCAGTTTGGTTGAGACTAGCTCCTACGAGCAGTACTTC. Residues: CASSLVETSSYEQYF.

The rearrangement links TRBV4-1 to TRBJ1-2; 8 nucleotides match TRBD1. The CDR3 covers 14 residues. Losses at the gene ends were 7 bases for V and 1 base for J; bases not matched to a gene: 5. Germline loops: CDR1 MGHRA, CDR2 YSYEKL. DNA of the CDR3: TGCGCCAGCACCCCGGACAGGGTTAACTATGGCTACACCTTC. This translates into CASTPDRVNYGYTF.

The V call is TRBV18, the J call TRBJ2-1; tentative D call: TRBD2 (6 bases). CDR1 and CDR2 (germline): KGHSH, LQKENI. CDR3 length: 15 residues. Trimming left V 3 bases short and J 7 bases short, with 16 bases between. The CDR3 region is CASSPRSTAGNEQFF. Here the CDR3 DNA reads TGTGCCAGCTCACCCCGGAGCACCGCGGGGAATGAGCAGTTCTTC.

V gene TRBV11-3 combines with J gene TRBJ2-2, with 7 bases aligning to TRBD2. J was trimmed by 7 bases and V by 3 bases; bases with no gene match: 8. The CDR3 is 15 residues long. Germline V gives CDR1 SGHNT, CDR2 YENEEA. CDR3 sequence: CASSFGPSGGGELFF. DNA of the CDR3: TGTGCCAGCAGCTTTGGGCCTAGCGGTGGCGGGGAGCTGTTTTTT.

The V and J genes are TRBV7-8 and TRBJ1-5; a weak D match, TRBD1 (5 bases). Germline V gene data show CDR1 as SGHVS and CDR2 as FQNEAQ. This CDR3 contains 15 residues. The germline V and J ends were trimmed by 1 base and 3 bases, with 10 bases remaining between them. For the CDR3, the DNA is TGTGCCAGCAGCTTAGGTCGACAGTTCAATCAGCCCCAGCATTTT. This gives the protein CASSLGRQFNQPQHF.

The rearrangement uses TRBV28 and TRBJ1-2; no clear D. The CDR3 extends over 15 amino acids. CDR1 is MDHEN, CDR2 SYDVKM, per germline. Trimming stripped 6 bases from V and 1 base from J, with 15 bases between. The CDR3 sequence: CASSPVGWDNYGYTF. The CDR3 region has the DNA TGTGCCAGCAGCCCGGTTGGTTGGGATAACTATGGCTACACCTTC.

This clone was observed once. The chain employs TRBV4-1 and TRBJ1-6; 7 bases fit TRBD1. The germline CDR1 and CDR2 sequences are MGHRA and YSYEKL. Trimming took 0 bases from V and 4 from J; bases not matched to a gene: 6. This CDR3 comprises 17 residues. Here the CDR3 reads CASSQEGRDSYNSPLHF. The DNA for the CDR3 is TGCGCCAGCAGCCAAGAGGGAAGGGACAGTTATAATTCACCCCTCCACTTT.

CDR3 sequence reads: CASSVEQTLAGVNTGELFF. Written as DNA, the CDR3 is TGTGCCAGCAGCGTAGAACAGACATTAGCGGGAGTGAACACCGGGGAGCTGTTTTTT. V is TRBV9 and J is TRBJ2-2; TRBD2 matches 9 bases. V lost 0 bases to trimming and J lost 1 base; unmatched junction nucleotides: 10. The germline V gene has CDR1 SGDLS and CDR2 YYNGEE. The CDR3 has 19 residues.

CDR3 coding DNA: TGCGCCAGCAGCCAACTAGCGGGGAAGGTAGGCAATGAGCAGTTCTTC. The encoded protein is CASSQLAGKVGNEQFF. The gene calls are TRBV4-1 and TRBJ2-1, with TRBD2 matching 9 bases. Germline loops: CDR1 MGHRA, CDR2 YSYEKL. The CDR3 is 16 amino acids. V lost 2 bases to trimming and J lost 6 bases; unmatched junction nucleotides: 8.

The CDR3 loop reads CASSPQGKMNTEAFF. The CDR3 nucleotides read TGTGCCAGCTCACCACAGGGGAAAATGAACACTGAAGCTTTCTTT. The V call is TRBV18, the J call TRBJ1-1; TRBD1 is a possible D gene (5 bases). The CDR3 is made up of 15 amino acids. V dropped 1 base and J dropped 0 bases, with 9 bases sitting between them. Germline V CDR1 and CDR2: KGHSH, LQKENI.

This rearrangement joins TRBV18 to TRBJ2-4; D remains ambiguous. This CDR3 region has 14 residues. V lost 6 bases and J 3 bases, leaving 12 bases between the germline ends. From germline, CDR1 is KGHSH and CDR2 LQKENI. CDR3 DNA sequence: TGTGCCAGCTCCGAGACACGATACAAAAACATTCAGTACTTC. Its protein is CASSETRYKNIQYF.

This chain links TRBV28 with TRBJ1-1, with D unclear. Trimming took off 3 bases at V and 5 bases at J, with 1 base between the two ends. The CDR3 length is 10 residues. Germline V gene sequence: CDR1 MDHEN, CDR2 SYDVKM. CDR3 amino acids: CASSFTEAFF. CDR3 sequence (DNA): TGTGCCAGCAGTTTTACTGAAGCTTTCTTT.

The chain recombines TRBV10-3 with TRBJ2-3; unclear D gene. The CDR3 is 14 amino acids. Trimming removed 0 bases from V and 6 bases from J, with 10 bases in between. Germline V gene data show CDR1 as ENHRY and CDR2 as SYGVKD. Here the CDR3 DNA reads TGTGCCATCAGTGAGTCGTGGGAATCCGATACGCAGTATTTT. Protein sequence: CAISESWESDTQYF.

This clone is a singleton in its sample. V is TRBV28 and J is TRBJ1-5; maybe TRBD1 (6 bases). V was trimmed by 3 bases and J by 1 base, leaving 13 bases between them. There are 16 residues in the CDR3. Germline assignment: CDR1 MDHEN and CDR2 SYDVKM. The CDR3 coding sequence is TGTGCCAGCAGTTTGAGGGGGGGAAGGAGCAATCAGCCCCAGCATTTT. It codes for CASSLRGGRSNQPQHF.

The rearrangement joins TRBV7-3 to TRBJ1-1; the D is unclear. The CDR3 sequence is 14 residues long. V lost 2 bases and J lost 6, with 13 bases in between. From germline, CDR1 is SGHTA and CDR2 FQGTGA. The CDR3 is CASSLREGAAEAFF. CDR3 in DNA: TGTGCCAGCAGCTTACGTGAGGGAGCCGCTGAAGCTTTCTTT.

The chain joins TRBV2 to TRBJ2-3; a weak D match, TRBD1 (5 bases). CDR1 and CDR2 from the germline V gene are SNHLY and FYNNEI. This CDR3 has 12 amino acids. V was pared by 6 bases and J by 5 bases, with 9 bases between. The CDR3 bases are TGTGCCAGCAGGCCAGGGAAAGATACGCAGTATTTT. Encoded protein: CASRPGKDTQYF.

The DNA for the CDR3 is TGTGCCACCAGCAGGCGGGTAGCGGGAAAATACGAGCAGTACTTC. Its translation: CATSRRVAGKYEQYF. V gene TRBV15 combines with J gene TRBJ2-7, with TRBD2 matching over 8 bases. Germline loops: CDR1 LNHNV, CDR2 YYDKDF (reference sequence). Trimming took 3 bases from V and 4 from J; bases not matched to a gene: 8. CDR3 length equals 15 residues.

The chain is built from TRBV7-9 and TRBJ2-7; D not certain. The V and J ends lost 4 bases and 4 bases respectively, with 8 bases between them. This CDR3 contains 12 residues. The germline CDR1 and CDR2 sequences are SEHNR and FQNEAQ (reference sequence). Written as DNA, the CDR3 is TGTGCCAGCAGCTCCACTTTATACGAGCAGTACTTC. This gives the protein CASSSTLYEQYF.

V is TRBV27 and J is TRBJ1-1; 7 positions agree with TRBD1. Germline loops: CDR1 MNHEY, CDR2 SMNVEV (reference sequence). V shed 3 bases, J shed 2 bases, and the junction held 3 bases outside the gene matches. The CDR3 is 14 residues long. CDR3 in amino acids: CASSFYRGNTEAFF. The CDR3 DNA reads TGTGCCAGCAGTTTTTACAGGGGTAACACTGAAGCTTTCTTT.

The genes are TRBV12-5 and TRBJ2-1; 11 bases are a match to TRBD1. With V trimmed by 5 bases and J by 8 bases, 5 bases remained unmatched. CDR3 length equals 14 residues. Germline V CDR1 and CDR2: LGHNT, FRNRAP. The chain's CDR3 is CASGPGQGAHEQFF. The CDR3 region has the DNA TGTGCTAGTGGTCCAGGACAGGGGGCCCATGAGCAGTTCTTC.